This TCR beta chain was recorded in a study of T cells in tuberculosis. At the level of the study: Sequenced TCRs come from CD1B-GMM tetramer-binding T cells. Overall study results and limits: Active tuberculosis TCR-alpha repertoires lay closer to GMM-specific TCRs than IGRA-negative controls, suggesting clonal expansion. Active tuberculosis cases were adults; controls were adolescents. The TCR-beta difference was not significant; alpha differences partly reflected length.

CDR1 is MNHNS and CDR2 is SASEGT in the germline V gene. The CDR3 is made up of 14 amino acids. V lost 5 bases, J lost 7 bases, and 6 bases stayed unmatched. Profiled with immunoSEQ multiplex PCR; TCRdb holds only in-frame clones, not every one. The sample shows about 31,000 clones, 95% to 97% of them seen only once. With regard to this clone: Its antigen is not known.

The receptor comes from a donor between 10 and 35 years old with latent tuberculosis or without tuberculosis infection. The rearrangement links TRBV6-1 to TRBJ1-4; 8 nucleotides agree with TRBD1. The sequenced sample was PBMCs. The CDR3 DNA reads as TGTGCCAGCAGTTTCCGGGACAGGATTGAAAAACTGTTTTTT. It is translated as CASSFRDRIEKLFF.